The TCR beta chain under discussion was sequenced for a study of blood T cell repertoires in COVID-19 (dated by TCRdb to about 2020). At the level of the whole study: Samples from collaborators originated in the United States, Italy and Spain and spanned both the acute and convalescent phases of COVID-19. Where available, HLA class I and class II types were taken from metadata supplied by the sample provider and were not determined by assay-based typing. The prospective study material was composed of cDNA or gDNA derived from T cells, B-cell-depleted T cells, or PBMCs. Samples were obtained from the ongoing ImmuneRACE study (first 160 participants) and from 1,254 subjects provided by 6 global collaborators. Deeply sampled blood TCRbeta repertoires from subjects exposed to, actively infected with, or recovered from COVID-19 were included in the dataset. The repertoires were released in a freely available public database meant as a resource for research on the immune response to SARS-CoV-2. Nearly every sample came with metadata listing a de-identified subject ID, COVID-19 status, age in years and sex. General study outcomes and caveats: The quantity of clinical and demographic metadata differed by source and by participant and was supplied without curation.

The immunoSEQ Assay, a bias-controlled multiplex PCR, was used to amplify TCRbeta CDR3 regions from genomic DNA. In the original analysis: Nucleated cell counts per sample were estimated from amplification of reference gene primers within the assay. To quantify the absolute abundance of each unique TCRbeta CDR3 rearrangement, sequence reads were collapsed and filtered. For each sample, productive Simpson clonality was calculated by taking the square root of Simpson's diversity index across productive rearrangements. As stored in TCRdb, this immuneACCESS dataset retains in-frame rearrangements with V and J assigned. A fraction of the clones does not appear; measured against another copy, unresolved V genes explain less than half of the discrepancy, and the remainder lacks a known reason. V and J calls and clone size are as listed in that table; D and trimming were resolved from the DNA. The table for this sample lists under 300,000 clones; about 89% of them were counted only once. The ten largest clones add up to 0.95% to 1.5% of the sample.

In the case of this clone: The antigen it binds to is not known. Base qualities are missing; no much larger clone stands one base away.

CDR1 and CDR2, per the germline V gene (reference sequence), are SEHNR and FQNEAQ. Reading from cysteine to phenylalanine, the CDR3 counts 13 amino acids. The sequence is cut down to CDR3 DNA, 39 bases in frame from base 1. Germline trimming: 5 bases from V, 2 bases from J; junction bases outside gene matches: 3. Participants in the prospective study were enrolled through a virtual design, were aged 18 to 89 years, and lived in approximately 25 United States geographic areas. To assign participants to cohorts, the prospective study relied on clinical history that participants themselves reported in a screening survey and a study questionnaire. In the prospective study, whole blood, serum and a nasopharyngeal or oropharyngeal swab were collected from each participant by mobile phlebotomists. Participants in the prospective study had the option to provide additional blood draws and questionnaires over a roughly 2-month period. Blood samples from the prospective study were shipped frozen or at room temperature prior to DNA extraction.

This TCR was recovered from a human donor in a cohort exposed to, infected with or recovered from COVID-19 (not recorded which). The donor label of this sample is uncertain. This sequence uses TRBV7-9 and TRBJ2-7, and TRBD1 matches 7 of the central bases. Material for sequencing was PBMCs or T cells enriched from blood (not recorded which). The nucleotides read TGTGCCAGCAGCCGGGACAGTCCCTACGAGCAGTACTTC. It translates as CASSRDSPYEQYF.